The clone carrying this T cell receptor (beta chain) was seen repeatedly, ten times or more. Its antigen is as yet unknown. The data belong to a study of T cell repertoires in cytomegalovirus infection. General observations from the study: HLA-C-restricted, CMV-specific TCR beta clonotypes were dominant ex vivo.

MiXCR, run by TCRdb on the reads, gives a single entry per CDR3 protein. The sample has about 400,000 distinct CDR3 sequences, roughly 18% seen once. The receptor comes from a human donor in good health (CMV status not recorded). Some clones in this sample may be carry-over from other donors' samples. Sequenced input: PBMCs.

The CDR3 nucleotides are TGTGCCACCGCCCGGTGGTCCCGGGCCCGTTACAATGAGCAGTTCTTC. Its translation: CATARWSRARYNEQFF. This chain connects TRBV7-2 to TRBJ2-1; D gene unclear. Trimming stripped 10 bases from V and 4 bases from J, with 23 bases between. This CDR3 spans 16 amino acids. Per the germline V gene, CDR1 is SGHTA and CDR2 is FQGNSA. Using reference TRBV7-2 and TRBJ2-1 for the parts outside the CDR3, the full variable domain is GAGVSQSPSNKVTEKGKDVELRCDPISGHTALYWYRQSLGQGLEFLIYFQGNSAPDKSGLPSDRFSAERTGGSVSTLTIQRTQQEDSAVYLCATARWSRARYNEQFFGPGTRLTVL.